This T cell receptor beta chain originates from a study of cytomegalovirus exposure and HLA in healthy donors. This CDR3 has 20 residues. Germline V gives CDR1 MGHRA, CDR2 YSYEKL. The V and J ends lost 1 base and 0 bases respectively, with 22 bases between them. Use of 60 Vbeta and 13 Jbeta primers characterized the PCR. Method: immunoSEQ multiplex PCR; TCRdb's copy keeps in-frame clones and lacks some. The table for this sample gives tens of thousands of clones. The TCR sequence derives from a woman aged 18-35 years in good health and CMV-seronegative. The chain employs TRBV4-1 and TRBJ2-4; the D gene is possibly TRBD2 (7 bases). The material sequenced was PBMCs. The CDR3 DNA is TGCGCCAGCAGCCAAGGGGGGGCCGGACTAGGCATTTTAGCCAAAAACATTCAGTACTTC. Its protein is CASSQGGAGLGILAKNIQYF.